Following are 23 T cell receptor beta chains from one sample sequenced in a study of siplizumab effects on memory and regulatory T cells. Data came from immunoSEQ multiplex PCR; TCRdb stores just in-frame clones and leaves some out. The sample records around 72,000 clones, less than 95% being singletons. Sequencing was performed on CD8+ T cells sorted from blood. The receptors come from a human donor in good health.

The chain carries TRBV4-2 and TRBJ1-6; D gene ambiguous. The germline CDR1 and CDR2 sequences are LGHNA and YNFKEQ. This CDR3 comprises 16 residues. With 4 bases removed from V and 0 bases from J, the gap between germline ends came to 10 bases. CDR3 protein: CASSRSQSSYNSPLHF. The CDR3 DNA reads as TGTGCCAGCAGCCGGTCCCAGAGCTCCTATAATTCACCCCTCCACTTT.

This chain joins TRBV19 and TRBJ2-3; D not certain. V lost 3 bases and J lost 5, with 9 bases in between. The CDR3 length is 13 residues. The V gene's germline CDR1 is LNHDA and CDR2 SQIVND (reference sequence). This CDR3 is CASSIHGRDTQYF. The CDR3 region has the DNA TGTGCCAGTAGTATTCACGGTAGAGATACGCAGTATTTT.

This clone was picked up a small number of times. The chain employs TRBV19 and TRBJ2-7; the D gene is possibly TRBD2 (6 bases). CDR1 and CDR2 (germline): LNHDA, SQIVND (reference sequence). V shed 1 base and J shed 3 bases, with 13 bases lying between them. CDR3 length: 15 amino acids. CDR3 in amino acids: CASSIGSGNFYEQYF. Written as DNA, the CDR3 is TGTGCCAGTAGTATAGGTAGCGGAAACTTCTACGAGCAGTACTTC.

The chain carries TRBV15 and TRBJ1-2, with 7 positions matching TRBD1. Germline lookup yields CDR1 LNHNV and CDR2 YYDKDF (reference sequence). V dropped 4 bases and J dropped 3; count of bases not matched to a gene: 11. This CDR3 comprises 16 residues. The CDR3 spells CATSIRPRDSDYGYTF. CDR3 in DNA: TGTGCCACCAGCATTCGTCCCCGGGACAGCGACTATGGCTACACCTTC.

The chain employs TRBV2 and TRBJ2-5; 7 positions match TRBD2. With 2 bases clipped from V and 5 bases from J, the junction kept 8 bases outside the gene matches. The CDR3 runs 15 residues. Germline V gene data show CDR1 as SNHLY and CDR2 as FYNNEI. The CDR3 sequence: CASSEWAGEVETQYF. The CDR3 nucleotides read TGTGCCAGCAGTGAATGGGCGGGGGAGGTGGAGACCCAGTACTTC.

This clone was detected only once. The chain employs TRBV27 and TRBJ2-5, with a tentative D call TRBD2 (6 bases). The V end lost 7 bases, the J end lost 7 bases, and 10 bases lay between the germline ends. The CDR3 loop spans 11 amino acids. Germline V CDR1 and CDR2: MNHEY, SMNVEV (reference sequence). In DNA, the CDR3 is TGTGCCAGCATCCTCGGGGGGACCCAGTACTTC. The encoded protein is CASILGGTQYF.

The chain carries TRBV27 and TRBJ2-7; no firm D call. The CDR3 runs 12 residues. Germline V gene sequence: CDR1 MNHEY, CDR2 SMNVEV (reference sequence). The germline V and J ends were trimmed by 2 bases and 6 bases, with 8 bases remaining between them. The DNA of the CDR3 is TGTGCCAGCAGTTTACTAGGCAGCGAGCAGTACTTC. As protein: CASSLLGSEQYF.

J is TRBJ2-6 and V is TRBV19; D gene uncertain. Trimming pared 3 bases from V and 4 bases from J, leaving 10 bases between. Germline V gene data show CDR1 as LNHDA and CDR2 as SQIVND (reference sequence). The CDR3 contains 15 residues. The CDR3 spells CASSMMGPGANVLTF. The CDR3 nucleotides read TGTGCCAGTAGTATGATGGGCCCCGGGGCCAACGTCCTGACTTTC. Full variable domain (missing parts from reference TRBV19 and TRBJ2-6): DGGITQSPKYLFRKEGQNVTLSCEQNLNHDAMYWYRQDPGQGLRLIYYSQIVNDFQKGDIAEGYSVSREKKESFPLTVTSAQKNPTAFYLCASSMMGPGANVLTFGAGSRLTVL.

The CDR3 DNA reads as TGTGCCAGCAGTTTTGAACAGGAAGCCACAGATACGCAGTATTTT. Protein product: CASSFEQEATDTQYF. The rearrangement joins TRBV27 to TRBJ2-3, with D tentatively TRBD1 (5 bases). The germline gives CDR1 MNHEY, CDR2 SMNVEV (reference sequence). The CDR3 contains 15 residues. V was shortened by 3 bases and J by 2 bases, with 12 bases between the two germline ends.

This sequence joins TRBV27 and TRBJ2-1; tentatively, D is TRBD2 (6 bases). The CDR3 contains 15 residues. CDR1 MNHEY and CDR2 SMNVEV come from the germline V gene (reference sequence). V was clipped by 5 bases and J by 5 bases, with 16 bases between them. The DNA of the CDR3 is TGTGCCAGCAGTCAGTCCCCGGGACTTAACAATGAGCAGTTCTTC. Its translation: CASSQSPGLNNEQFF.

The chain is built from TRBV6-6 and TRBJ2-7; D is unresolved. V was pared by 0 bases and J by 4 bases, with 7 bases between. From germline, CDR1 is MNHNY and CDR2 SVGAGI (reference sequence). The CDR3 sequence is 13 residues long. CDR3 DNA sequence: TGTGCCAGCAGTTACTCCTATCGGTACGAGCAGTACTTC. It is translated as CASSYSYRYEQYF.

V usage is TRBV7-9 and J usage is TRBJ2-1, with a tentative D call TRBD2 (5 bases). Trimming took 3 bases from V and 7 from J, leaving 7 bases between them. The CDR3 has 12 residues. Germline CDR1 SEHNR, CDR2 FQNEAQ (reference sequence). The CDR3 DNA follows: TGTGCCAGCAGCTTTTCGGGGAATGAGCAGTTCTTC. Encoded protein: CASSFSGNEQFF.

The genes are TRBV27 and TRBJ2-7; D gene unclear. This CDR3 has 14 residues. Germline CDR1 MNHEY, CDR2 SMNVEV (reference sequence). V was cut by 3 bases and J by 3 bases, with 12 bases left in between. This chain's CDR3 is CASSLDGRHYEQYF. The CDR3 DNA reads as TGTGCCAGCAGTTTGGACGGGCGCCACTACGAGCAGTACTTC.

This clone came up a few times. This chain links TRBV6-5 with TRBJ1-6, with 10 bases identical to TRBD1. Looked up from germline, CDR1 is MNHEY and CDR2 is SVGAGI. V lost 5 bases and J lost 4; bases outside the gene matches: 2. The CDR3 has 15 amino acids. Here the CDR3 DNA reads TGTGCCAGCAGTCCGGGACAGGGGTATAATTCACCCCTCCACTTT. Translating gives CASSPGQGYNSPLHF.

This chain uses TRBV7-6 with TRBJ2-7; 8 nucleotides line up with TRBD2. Germline CDR1 SGHVS, CDR2 FNYEAQ. The CDR3 contains 16 residues. The junction had 14 bases not matched to a gene; V was cut back by 5 bases and J by 5 bases. In nucleotides, the CDR3 is TGTGCCAGCAGCCCACAAAGCGGGAGAGGTCTAGACGAGCAGTACTTC. Amino acids: CASSPQSGRGLDEQYF.

The rearrangement links TRBV9 to TRBJ2-2; 10 nucleotides agree with TRBD1. Germline V CDR1 and CDR2: SGDLS, YYNGEE. This CDR3 comprises 17 residues. V shed 5 bases and J 6 bases; nucleotides not matched to a gene: 13. DNA for the CDR3: TGTGCCAGCAGATACAAGGCTGGACAGGGGGTGGCCGGGGAGCTGTTTTTT. As protein: CASRYKAGQGVAGELFF.

J is TRBJ2-3 and V is TRBV11-2; D is ambiguous. The V gene lost 3 bases and the J gene lost 2 bases, with 18 bases spanning the gap. The germline gives CDR1 SGHAT, CDR2 FQNNGV. The CDR3 sequence is 17 residues long. In DNA form, the CDR3 reads TGTGCCAGCAGCTTGGGTCCCGGGCCCACACACACAGATACGCAGTATTTT. This translates into CASSLGPGPTHTDTQYF.

This sequence joins TRBV5-1 and TRBJ1-1; no firm D call. The CDR3 length is 13 residues. V was trimmed by 0 bases and J by 4 bases, leaving 7 bases between them. Germline CDR1 reads SGHRS; CDR2 reads YFSETQ. CDR3 region: CASSLAGSTEAFF. CDR3 DNA: TGCGCCAGCAGCTTGGCCGGATCCACTGAAGCTTTCTTT.

The rearrangement uses TRBV4-1 and TRBJ1-1, with a possible D match to TRBD1 (6 bases). The length of the CDR3 is 15 residues. CDR1 is MGHRA and CDR2 is YSYEKL in the germline V gene. Trimming shortened V by 2 bases and J by 5 bases, and 15 bases separated the two germline ends. The CDR3 reads CASSQITGFVTEAFF. As DNA, the CDR3 is TGCGCCAGCAGCCAAATTACAGGGTTCGTTACTGAAGCTTTCTTT.

The gene calls are TRBV7-3 and TRBJ2-2, with a weak D call TRBD2 (5 bases). The germline gives CDR1 SGHTA, CDR2 FQGTGA. Trimming stripped 5 bases from V and 5 bases from J, with 21 bases between. CDR3 length equals 17 residues. This CDR3 is CASSVSPGMVRTGELFF. The CDR3 DNA reads TGTGCCAGCAGCGTCAGTCCGGGGATGGTCCGTACCGGGGAGCTGTTTTTT.

V usage is TRBV7-8 and J usage is TRBJ1-3; D unclear. Trimming pared 1 base from V and 8 bases from J, leaving 15 bases between. The CDR3 runs to 15 residues. Germline V CDR1 and CDR2: SGHVS, FQNEAQ. The CDR3: CASSLDPRVSDTIYF. CDR3 nucleotides: TGTGCCAGCAGCTTAGATCCAAGGGTATCGGACACCATATATTTT.

J is TRBJ1-1 and V is TRBV9; D ambiguous. V dropped 6 bases and J dropped 5 bases, with 14 bases sitting between them. Germline assignment: CDR1 SGDLS and CDR2 YYNGEE. The CDR3 is 13 residues long. CDR3 amino acids: CASTPGGRTEAFF. The CDR3 DNA is TGTGCCAGCACCCCGGGTGGGCGGACTGAAGCTTTCTTT.

V and J are TRBV27 and TRBJ1-5; D is uncertain. The germline gives CDR1 MNHEY, CDR2 SMNVEV (reference sequence). The V gene lost 4 bases and the J gene lost 2 bases, with 15 bases spanning the gap. CDR3 length: 16 residues. CDR3: CASSSSAATGNQPQHF. As DNA, the CDR3 is TGTGCCAGCAGTTCCTCGGCCGCGACCGGCAATCAGCCCCAGCATTTT.